This T cell receptor beta chain was identified during a study of blood T cell repertoires in COVID-19. Study in general: The study drew acute and convalescent COVID-19 samples from the United States, Italy and Spain. Nucleic acid was either cDNA or gDNA, and it came from T cells, B-cell-depleted T cells, or PBMCs.

Authors' analysis steps: Amplified reference gene primers provided the basis for estimating nucleated cell counts. Data came from immunoSEQ multiplex PCR; TCRdb stores just in-frame clones and leaves some out. V and J calls and clone size follow that table, whereas D and trimming were derived from the DNA. The table shows 65,000 to 85,000 clones, with about 90% occurring only once. The germline V gene encodes CDR1 KGHSH and CDR2 LQKENI. The CDR3 runs to 14 residues. The V end was cut by 4 bases, the J end by 0 bases, with 10 bases between. The sequenced material came from peripheral blood. This chain uses TRBV18 with TRBJ2-7, with TRBD1 as a possible D gene (6 bases). This TCR derives from a human donor in a cohort sampled during active COVID-19. The CDR3 sequence is CASSLNRDSYEQYF. The CDR3, as DNA: TGTGCCAGCTCACTCAACAGGGACTCCTACGAGCAGTACTTC.